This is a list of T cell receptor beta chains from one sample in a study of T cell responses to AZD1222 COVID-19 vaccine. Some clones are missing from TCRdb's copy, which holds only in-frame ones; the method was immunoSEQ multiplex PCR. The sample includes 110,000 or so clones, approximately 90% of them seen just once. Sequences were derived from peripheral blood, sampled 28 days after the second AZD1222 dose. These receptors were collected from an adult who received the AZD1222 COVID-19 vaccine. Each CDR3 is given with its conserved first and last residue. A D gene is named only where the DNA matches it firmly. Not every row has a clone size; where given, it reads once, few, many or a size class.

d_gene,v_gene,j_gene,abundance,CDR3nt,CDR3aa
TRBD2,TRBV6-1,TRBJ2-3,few,TGTGCCAGCAGTGAAGCGAACAGCGGGATAAATACGCAGTATTTT,CASSEANSGINTQYF
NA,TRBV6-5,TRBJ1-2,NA,TGTGCCAGCAGTTACTCACCGCAGGGAGGGGTTTATGGCTACACCTTC,CASSYSPQGGVYGYTF
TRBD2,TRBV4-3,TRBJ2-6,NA,TGCGCCAGCAGCCAGACTCTAGCGGGGAGCTCTGGGGCCAACGTCCTGACTTTC,CASSQTLAGSSGANVLTF
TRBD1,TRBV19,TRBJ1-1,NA,TGTGCCAGTAGTAGAGGACAGGTTGAAGTACAAGCTTTCTTT,CASSRGQVEVQAFF
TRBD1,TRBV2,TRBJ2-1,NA,TGTGCCAGCAGCAAAGGACAGGGGGAAAGGAATGAGCAGTTCTTC,CASSKGQGERNEQFF
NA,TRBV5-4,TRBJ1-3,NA,TGTGCCAGCAGCTCTCGAGGATCTGGAAACACCATATATTTT,CASSSRGSGNTIYF
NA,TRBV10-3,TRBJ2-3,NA,TGTGCCACTTCAGGGATCACAGATACGCAGTATTTT,CATSGITDTQYF
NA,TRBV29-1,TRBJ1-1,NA,TGCAGCGGGCACGCAGGGCACCGCGATGAAGCTTTCTTT,CSGHAGHRDEAFF
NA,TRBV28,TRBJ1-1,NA,TGTGCCAGCACCCTTTTGCCACAGAACACTGAAGCTTTCTTT,CASTLLPQNTEAFF
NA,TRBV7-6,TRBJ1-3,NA,TGTGCCAGCAGCTTATTCCATTTCTCTGGAAACACCATATATTTT,CASSLFHFSGNTIYF
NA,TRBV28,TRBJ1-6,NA,TGTGCCAGCAGTTCGGGACCCCCAAATTCACCCCTCCACTTT,CASSSGPPNSPLHF
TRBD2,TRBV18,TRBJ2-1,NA,TGTGCCAGCTCACGATGGACTAGCGGCTACAATGAGCAGTTCTTC,CASSRWTSGYNEQFF
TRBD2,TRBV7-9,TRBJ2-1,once,TGTGCCAGCAGCTCCGGGACTAAGCAGTTCTTC,CASSSGTKQFF
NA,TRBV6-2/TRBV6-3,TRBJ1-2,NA,TGTGCCAGCAGTTATTACAGTCCTCGGGCTAACTATGGCTACACCTTC,CASSYYSPRANYGYTF
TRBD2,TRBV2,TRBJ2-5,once,TGTGCCAGCAGTGAAGCGACTAGCGCGCAGACCCAGTACTTC,CASSEATSAQTQYF
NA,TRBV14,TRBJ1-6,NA,TGTGCCAGCAGCCATCTATTTAATTCACCCCTCCACTTT,CASSHLFNSPLHF
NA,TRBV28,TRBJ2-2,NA,TGTGCCAGCGTCGGCCCTAACACCGGGGAGCTGTTTTTT,CASVGPNTGELFF
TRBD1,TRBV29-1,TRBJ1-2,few,TGCAGCGTGAACCTGGGACAGGGGGATGGCTACACCTTC,CSVNLGQGDGYTF
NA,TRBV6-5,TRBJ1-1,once,TGTGCCAGCGGCAGGATAAAGGCTGAAGCTTTCTTT,CASGRIKAEAFF
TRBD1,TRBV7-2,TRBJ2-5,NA,TGTGCCAGCAGCTTACGCAGGGGGCAGGAGACCCAGTACTTC,CASSLRRGQETQYF
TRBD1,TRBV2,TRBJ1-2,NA,TGTGCCACCAGCAGGGCACAGGGGAGGTATGGCTACACCTTC,CATSRAQGRYGYTF
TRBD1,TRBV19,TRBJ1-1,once,TGTGCCAGTAGTATCCAACAGGGGGGTGAAGCTTTCTTT,CASSIQQGGEAFF
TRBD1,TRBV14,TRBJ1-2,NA,TGTGCCAGCAGCCCCGGACAGGGCGGCTATGGCTACACCTTC,CASSPGQGGYGYTF